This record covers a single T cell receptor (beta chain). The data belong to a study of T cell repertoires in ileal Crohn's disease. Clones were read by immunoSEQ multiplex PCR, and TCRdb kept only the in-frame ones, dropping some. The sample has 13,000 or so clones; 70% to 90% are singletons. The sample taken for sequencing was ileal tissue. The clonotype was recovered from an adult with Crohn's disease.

The CDR3 sequence is CASSLTGDSQPQHF. CDR3 DNA sequence: TGTGCCAGCAGTTTAACAGGGGATAGCCAGCCCCAGCATTTT. V usage is TRBV28 and J usage is TRBJ1-5; 7 nucleotides align to TRBD1. V dropped 2 bases and J dropped 7; count of bases not matched to a gene: 5. Germline lookup yields CDR1 MDHEN and CDR2 SYDVKM. The CDR3 runs to 14 residues.